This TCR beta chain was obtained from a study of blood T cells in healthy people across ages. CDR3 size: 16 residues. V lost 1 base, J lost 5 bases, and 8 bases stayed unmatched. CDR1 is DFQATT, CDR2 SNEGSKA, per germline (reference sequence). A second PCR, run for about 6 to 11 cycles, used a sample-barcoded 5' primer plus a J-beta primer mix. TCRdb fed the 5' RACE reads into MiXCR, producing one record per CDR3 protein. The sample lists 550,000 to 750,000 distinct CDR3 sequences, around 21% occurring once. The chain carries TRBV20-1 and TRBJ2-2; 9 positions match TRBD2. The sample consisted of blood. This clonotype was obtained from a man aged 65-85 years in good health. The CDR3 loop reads CSARVVLAGRTGELFF. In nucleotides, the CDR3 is TGCAGTGCTAGAGTGGTGCTAGCGGGGAGGACCGGGGAGCTGTTTTTT.